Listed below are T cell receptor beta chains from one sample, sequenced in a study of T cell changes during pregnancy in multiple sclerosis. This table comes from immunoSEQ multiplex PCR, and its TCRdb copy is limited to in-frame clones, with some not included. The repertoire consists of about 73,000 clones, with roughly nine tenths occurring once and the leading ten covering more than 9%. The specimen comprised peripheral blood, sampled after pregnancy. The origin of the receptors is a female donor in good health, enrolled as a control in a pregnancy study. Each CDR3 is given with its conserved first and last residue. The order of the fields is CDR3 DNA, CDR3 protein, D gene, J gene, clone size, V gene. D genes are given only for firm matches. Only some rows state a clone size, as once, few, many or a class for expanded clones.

TGTGCTAGTGGTTCCAATACAGGGGGCGATGAGCAGTTCTTC,CASGSNTGGDEQFF,TRBD1,TRBJ2-1,NA,TRBV12-5
TGCGCCAGCAGCTACCGGACTAGCTTATACACAGATACGCAGTATTTT,CASSYRTSLYTDTQYF,TRBD2,TRBJ2-3,medium-sized,TRBV5-1
TGTGCCAGCAGTGAATGGCGGGGGGCCAATGAGCAGTTCTTC,CASSEWRGANEQFF,TRBD2,TRBJ2-1,NA,TRBV25-1
TGTGCCAGCAGCCGCCGAGGGTTGGGAAGCTCCTACGAGCAGTACTTC,CASSRRGLGSSYEQYF,NA,TRBJ2-7,few,TRBV7-8
TGTGCCAGCAGCTCCCCGGGAAGGGAGGCTGGCTACACCTTC,CASSSPGREAGYTF,NA,TRBJ1-2,NA,TRBV5-4
TGTGCCAGCAGCTCGGACAGGGCCTGGACTGAAGCTTTCTTT,CASSSDRAWTEAFF,TRBD1,TRBJ1-1,NA,TRBV7-2
TGTGCCAGCAGCTCCCCTGAAGAGACCCAGTACTTC,CASSSPEETQYF,NA,TRBJ2-5,NA,TRBV13
TGTGCCAGCAGTCAACAACAGGGAGAACCCCTCCACTTT,CASSQQQGEPLHF,NA,TRBJ1-6,NA,TRBV6-1
TGCGCCAGCAGGTCCAGACAGATCCAAGAGACCCAGTACTTC,CASRSRQIQETQYF,NA,TRBJ2-5,NA,TRBV5-1
TGTGCCAGCAGTCCTAGGCGGGACAGCTACACTGAAGCTTTCTTT,CASSPRRDSYTEAFF,TRBD1,TRBJ1-1,NA,TRBV27
TGTGCCAGCAGCTACCCCTCTAGCGGGGGGGGAGAGACCCAGTACTTC,CASSYPSSGGGETQYF,TRBD2,TRBJ2-5,NA,TRBV7-8